This TCR beta chain emerged from a study of healthy donors' naive CD4 and CD8 T cells. Looking at the study overall: TCR alpha primers covered all functional IMGT alpha gene variants. Study-wide points: Bulk sequencing left alpha and beta chains unpaired.

With respect to this clonotype: Its antigen remains unknown.

V was pared by 0 bases and J by 4 bases, with 8 bases of the junction left unmatched. Germline V gene lookup returns CDR1 SGHDT and CDR2 YYEEEE. The CDR3 runs to 16 residues. Sorting defined naive CD4+ as CD4+CD8-CD45RO-CD45RA+ and naive CD8+ as CD8+CD4-CD45RA+CD27bright. A linear amplification protocol produced the TCR libraries from roughly 550 ng of total RNA. TCRdb redid the calling of the reads with MiXCR, one entry per CDR3 protein. The sample shows approximately 200,000 distinct CDR3 sequences, about four fifths of them seen only once. The chain recombines TRBV5-6 with TRBJ1-2; 8 nucleotides align to TRBD1. The specimen was naive CD4+ and CD8+ T cells sorted from blood, pooled from several donors. The clonotype was recovered from a pool of human donors in good health; the sample pools cells from several healthy donors. In nucleotides, the CDR3 is TGTGCCAGCAGCTTGGGTCTGGCAGGGGGCGGCTATGGCTACACCTTC. Protein: CASSLGLAGGGYGYTF.